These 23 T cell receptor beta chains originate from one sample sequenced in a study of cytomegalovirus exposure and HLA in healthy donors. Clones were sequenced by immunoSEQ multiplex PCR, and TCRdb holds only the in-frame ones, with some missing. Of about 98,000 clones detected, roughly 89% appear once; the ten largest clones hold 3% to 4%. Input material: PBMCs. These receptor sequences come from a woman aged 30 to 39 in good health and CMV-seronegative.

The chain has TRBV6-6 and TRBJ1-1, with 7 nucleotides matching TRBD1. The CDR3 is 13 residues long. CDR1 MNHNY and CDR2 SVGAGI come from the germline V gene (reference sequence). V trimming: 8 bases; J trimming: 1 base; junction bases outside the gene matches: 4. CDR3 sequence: CASGDRPNTEAFF. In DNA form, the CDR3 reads TGTGCCAGCGGGGACAGACCGAACACTGAAGCTTTCTTT.

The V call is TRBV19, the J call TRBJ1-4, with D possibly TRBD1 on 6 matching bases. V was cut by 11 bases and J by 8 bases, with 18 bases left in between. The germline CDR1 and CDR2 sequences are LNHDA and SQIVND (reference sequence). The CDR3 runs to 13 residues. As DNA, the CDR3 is TGTGCCGCCAAGAGGGGGAGAGGCGAAAAACTGTTTTTT. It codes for CAAKRGRGEKLFF.

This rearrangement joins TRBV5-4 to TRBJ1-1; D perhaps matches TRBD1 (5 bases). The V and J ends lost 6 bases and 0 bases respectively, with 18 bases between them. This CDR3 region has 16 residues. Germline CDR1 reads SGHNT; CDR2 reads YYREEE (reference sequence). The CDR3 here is CASTITGGGMNTEAFF. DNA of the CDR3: TGTGCCAGCACCATTACCGGGGGGGGTATGAACACTGAAGCTTTCTTT.

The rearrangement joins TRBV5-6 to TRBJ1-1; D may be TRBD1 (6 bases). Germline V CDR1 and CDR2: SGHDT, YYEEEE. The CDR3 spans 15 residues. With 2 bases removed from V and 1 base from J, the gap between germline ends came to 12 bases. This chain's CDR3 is CASSFGMTGNTEAFF. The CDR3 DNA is TGTGCCAGCAGCTTCGGGATGACAGGGAACACTGAAGCTTTCTTT.

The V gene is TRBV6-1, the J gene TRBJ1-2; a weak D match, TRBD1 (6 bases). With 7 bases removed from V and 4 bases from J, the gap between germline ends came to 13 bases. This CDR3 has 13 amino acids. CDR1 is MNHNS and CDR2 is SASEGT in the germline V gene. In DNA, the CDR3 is TGTGCCAGCATTTACAGGGCCGGCTATGGCTACACCTTC. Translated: CASIYRAGYGYTF.

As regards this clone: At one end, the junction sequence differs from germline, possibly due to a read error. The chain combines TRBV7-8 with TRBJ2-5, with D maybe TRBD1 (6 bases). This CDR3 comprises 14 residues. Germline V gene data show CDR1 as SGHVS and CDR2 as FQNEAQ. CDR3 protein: CASSPGTPQGTQYF. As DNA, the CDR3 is TGTGCCAGCAGCCCAGGGACACCCCAAGGGACCCAGTACTTC.

CDR3 nucleotides: TGTGCCAGCAGTGAAGCGGGGGGAGCTCTGGATACGCAGTATTTT. Its protein is CASSEAGGALDTQYF. This chain connects TRBV2 to TRBJ2-3, with D tentatively TRBD2 (6 bases). This CDR3 has 15 residues. CDR1 and CDR2 (germline): SNHLY, FYNNEI. The ends were cut back, 0 bases at V and 6 bases at J, with 13 bases in the middle.

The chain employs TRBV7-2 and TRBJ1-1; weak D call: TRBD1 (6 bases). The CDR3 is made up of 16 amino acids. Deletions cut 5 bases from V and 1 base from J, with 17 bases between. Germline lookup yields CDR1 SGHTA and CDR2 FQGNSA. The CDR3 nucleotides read TGTGCCAGCAGCACACGCAGGGGAGCGAGGAACACTGAAGCTTTCTTT. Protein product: CASSTRRGARNTEAFF.

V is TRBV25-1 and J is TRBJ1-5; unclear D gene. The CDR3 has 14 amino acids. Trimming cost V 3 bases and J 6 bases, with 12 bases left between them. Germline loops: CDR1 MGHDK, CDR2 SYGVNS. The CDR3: CASSDTERGQPQHF. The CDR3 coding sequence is TGTGCCAGCAGTGATACTGAGCGTGGTCAGCCCCAGCATTTT.

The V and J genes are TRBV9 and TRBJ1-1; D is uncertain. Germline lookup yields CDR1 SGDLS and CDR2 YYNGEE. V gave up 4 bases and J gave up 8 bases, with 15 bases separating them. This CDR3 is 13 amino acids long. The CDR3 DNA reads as TGTGCCAGCAGCCCTTCGAGCCCGGGGGAAGCTTTCTTT. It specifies CASSPSSPGEAFF. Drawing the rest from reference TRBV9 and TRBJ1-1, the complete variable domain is DSGVTQTPKHLITATGQRVTLRCSPRSGDLSVYWYQQSLDQGLQFLIQYYNGEERAKGNILERFSAQQFPDLHSELNLSSLELGDSALYFCASSPSSPGEAFFGQGTRLTVV.

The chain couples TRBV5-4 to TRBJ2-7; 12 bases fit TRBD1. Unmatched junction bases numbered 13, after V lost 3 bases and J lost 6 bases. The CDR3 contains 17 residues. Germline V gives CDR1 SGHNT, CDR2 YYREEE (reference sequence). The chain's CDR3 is CASSSERWGTGGGEQYF. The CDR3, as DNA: TGTGCCAGCAGCTCGGAAAGGTGGGGGACAGGGGGCGGCGAGCAGTACTTC. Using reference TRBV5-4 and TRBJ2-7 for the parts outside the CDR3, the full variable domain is ETGVTQSPTHLIKTRGQQVTLRCSSQSGHNTVSWYQQALGQGPQFIFQYYREEENGRGNFPPRFSGLQFPNYSSELNVNALELDDSALYLCASSSERWGTGGGEQYFGPGTRLTVT.

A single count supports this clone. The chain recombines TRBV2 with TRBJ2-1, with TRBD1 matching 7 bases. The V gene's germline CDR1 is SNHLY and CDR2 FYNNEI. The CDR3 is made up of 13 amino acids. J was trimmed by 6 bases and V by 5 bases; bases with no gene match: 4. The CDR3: CASSITGVNEQFF. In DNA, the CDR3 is TGTGCCAGCAGTATCACAGGGGTCAATGAGCAGTTCTTC.

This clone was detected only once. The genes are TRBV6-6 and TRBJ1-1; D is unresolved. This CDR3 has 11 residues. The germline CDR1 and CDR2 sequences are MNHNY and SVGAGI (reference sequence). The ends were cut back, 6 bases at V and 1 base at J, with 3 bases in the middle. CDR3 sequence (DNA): TGTGCCAGCAGGAGGAACACTGAAGCTTTCTTT. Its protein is CASRRNTEAFF.

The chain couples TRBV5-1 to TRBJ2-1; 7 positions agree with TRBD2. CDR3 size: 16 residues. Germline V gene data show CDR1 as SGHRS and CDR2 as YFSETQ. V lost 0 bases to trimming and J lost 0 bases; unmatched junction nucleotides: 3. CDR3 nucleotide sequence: TGCGCCAGCAGCTTGGCTGGCGGGAGCTCCTACAATGAGCAGTTCTTC. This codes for CASSLAGGSSYNEQFF.

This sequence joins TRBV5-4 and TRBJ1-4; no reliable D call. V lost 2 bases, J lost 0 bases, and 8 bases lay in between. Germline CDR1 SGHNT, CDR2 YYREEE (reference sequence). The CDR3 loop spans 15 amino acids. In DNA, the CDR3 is TGTGCCAGCAGCTTCGGGGTTGCAACTAATGAAAAACTGTTTTTT. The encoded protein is CASSFGVATNEKLFF.

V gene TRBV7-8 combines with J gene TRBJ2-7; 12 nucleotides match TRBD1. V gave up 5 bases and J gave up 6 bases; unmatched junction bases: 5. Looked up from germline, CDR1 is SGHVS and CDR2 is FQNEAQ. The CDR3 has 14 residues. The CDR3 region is CASSQGQGAGEQYF. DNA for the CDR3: TGTGCCAGCAGCCAGGGACAGGGGGCGGGCGAGCAGTACTTC. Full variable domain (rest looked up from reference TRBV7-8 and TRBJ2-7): GAGVSQSPRYKVAKRGQDVALRCDPISGHVSLFWYQQALGQGPEFLTYFQNEAQLDKSGLPSDRFFAERPEGSVSTLKIQRTQQEDSAVYLCASSQGQGAGEQYFGPGTRLTVT.

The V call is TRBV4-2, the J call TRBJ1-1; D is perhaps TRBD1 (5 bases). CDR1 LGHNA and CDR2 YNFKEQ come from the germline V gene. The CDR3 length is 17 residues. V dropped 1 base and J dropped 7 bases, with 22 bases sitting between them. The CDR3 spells CASSQGSLTEELNEAFF. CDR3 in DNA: TGTGCCAGCAGCCAAGGTTCCTTGACAGAAGAATTGAATGAAGCTTTCTTT.

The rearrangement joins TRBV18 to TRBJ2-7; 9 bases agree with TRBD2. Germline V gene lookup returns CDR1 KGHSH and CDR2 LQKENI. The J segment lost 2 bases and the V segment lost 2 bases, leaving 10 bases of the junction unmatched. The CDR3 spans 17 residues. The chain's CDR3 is CASSPGLAGRTPYEQYF. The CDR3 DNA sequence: TGTGCCAGCTCACCAGGGCTAGCGGGGCGAACTCCCTACGAGCAGTACTTC. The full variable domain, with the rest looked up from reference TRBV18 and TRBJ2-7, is NAGVMQNPRHLVRRRGQEARLRCSPMKGHSHVYWYRQLPEEGLKFMVYLQKENIIDESGMPKERFSAEFPKEGPSILRIQQVVRGDSAAYFCASSPGLAGRTPYEQYFGPGTRLTVT.

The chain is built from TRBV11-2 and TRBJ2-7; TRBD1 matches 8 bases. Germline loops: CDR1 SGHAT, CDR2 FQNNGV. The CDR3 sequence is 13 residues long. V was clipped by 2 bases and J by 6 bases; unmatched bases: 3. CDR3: CASSLQGASEQYF. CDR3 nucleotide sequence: TGTGCCAGCAGCTTACAGGGGGCAAGCGAGCAGTACTTC.

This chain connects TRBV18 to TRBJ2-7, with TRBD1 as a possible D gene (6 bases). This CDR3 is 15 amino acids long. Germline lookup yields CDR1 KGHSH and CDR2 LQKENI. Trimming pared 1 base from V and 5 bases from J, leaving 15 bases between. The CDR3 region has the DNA TGTGCCAGCTCACCACGGGACAACGGCCTCGACGAGCAGTACTTC. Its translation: CASSPRDNGLDEQYF.

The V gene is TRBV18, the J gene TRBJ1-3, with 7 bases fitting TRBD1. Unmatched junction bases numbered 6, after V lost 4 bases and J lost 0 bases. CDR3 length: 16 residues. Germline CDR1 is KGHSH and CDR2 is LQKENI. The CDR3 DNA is TGTGCCAGCTCACATCCAGGGGGTGACTCTGGAAACACCATATATTTT. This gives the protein CASSHPGGDSGNTIYF.

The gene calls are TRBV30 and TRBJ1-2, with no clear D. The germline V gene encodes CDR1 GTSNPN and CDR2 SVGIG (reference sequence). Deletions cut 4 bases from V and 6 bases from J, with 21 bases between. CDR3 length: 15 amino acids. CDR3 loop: CAWKVGPQGLDGYTF. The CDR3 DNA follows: TGTGCCTGGAAGGTGGGCCCCCAAGGCCTCGATGGCTACACCTTC.

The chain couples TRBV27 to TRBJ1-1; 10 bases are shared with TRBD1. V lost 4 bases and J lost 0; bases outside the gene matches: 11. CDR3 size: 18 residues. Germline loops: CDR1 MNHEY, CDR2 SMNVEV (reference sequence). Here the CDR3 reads CASSSGQGEVSVNTEAFF. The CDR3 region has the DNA TGTGCCAGCAGTTCCGGACAGGGGGAAGTGAGCGTGAACACTGAAGCTTTCTTT.